The sequence of this T cell receptor beta chain was determined in a study of control samples from healthy donors and cancer patients. By share, this clone ranks as medium-sized. The CDR3 spans 14 residues. V lost 2 bases and J lost 3, with 11 bases in between. The germline gives CDR1 SGHVS, CDR2 FQNEAQ. The method was immunoSEQ multiplex PCR; TCRdb's version includes in-frame clones alone and lacks a portion of them. This repertoire shows about 22,000 clones, approximately 80% found once; its top ten account for 27%. The sequence came from a man in his 60s with head and neck cancer. Sequenced sample: PBMCs. The chain combines TRBV7-8 with TRBJ2-7; a possible D gene is TRBD1 (6 bases). DNA of the CDR3: TGTGCCAGCAGCTTAACAGGGTTTTTCTACGAGCAGTACTTC. This codes for CASSLTGFFYEQYF.